This TCR beta chain was documented in a study of T cell repertoires in cytomegalovirus infection. About the research overall: TCR beta signatures that were public indicated CMV infection and matching HLA type.

General study findings and limits: Identification of carriers of CMV plus the relevant HLA was performed using cumulative public TCR beta family frequency. HLA-C-restricted TCR beta clonotypes specific for CMV led the ex vivo response.

This clonotype was seen repeatedly, ten times or more. The antigen remains undetermined. TCRdb re-called the reads through MiXCR, storing one row per CDR3 protein. The sample has some 250,000 distinct CDR3 sequences, over 8% seen once. The TCR comes from a human donor in good health (CMV status not recorded). Some clones in this sample may be carry-over from other donors' samples. The sample consisted of PBMCs.

This chain's CDR3 is CASIEQINQPQHF. The CDR3 DNA follows: TGTGCCAGCATCGAACAGATCAATCAGCCCCAGCATTTT. The chain is built from TRBV28 and TRBJ1-5; D is uncertain. The germline V gene encodes CDR1 MDHEN and CDR2 SYDVKM. V lost 7 bases to trimming and J lost 3 bases, with 10 bases between them. The CDR3 runs to 13 residues.